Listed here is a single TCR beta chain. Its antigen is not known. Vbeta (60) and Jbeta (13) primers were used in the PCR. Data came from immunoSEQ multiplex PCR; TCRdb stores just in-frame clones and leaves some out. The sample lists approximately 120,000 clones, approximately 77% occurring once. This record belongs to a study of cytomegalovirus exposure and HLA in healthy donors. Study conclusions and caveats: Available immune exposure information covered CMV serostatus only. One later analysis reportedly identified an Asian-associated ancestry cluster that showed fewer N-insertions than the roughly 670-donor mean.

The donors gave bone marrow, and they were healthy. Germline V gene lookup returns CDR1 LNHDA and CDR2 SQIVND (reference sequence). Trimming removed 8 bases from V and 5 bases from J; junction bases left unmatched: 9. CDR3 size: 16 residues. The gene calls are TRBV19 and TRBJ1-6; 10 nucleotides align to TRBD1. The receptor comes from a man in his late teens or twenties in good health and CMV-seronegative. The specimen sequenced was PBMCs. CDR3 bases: TGTGCCAGTGCGACCCGACAGGGGGCGAATAATTCACCCCTCCACTTT. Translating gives CASATRQGANNSPLHF.